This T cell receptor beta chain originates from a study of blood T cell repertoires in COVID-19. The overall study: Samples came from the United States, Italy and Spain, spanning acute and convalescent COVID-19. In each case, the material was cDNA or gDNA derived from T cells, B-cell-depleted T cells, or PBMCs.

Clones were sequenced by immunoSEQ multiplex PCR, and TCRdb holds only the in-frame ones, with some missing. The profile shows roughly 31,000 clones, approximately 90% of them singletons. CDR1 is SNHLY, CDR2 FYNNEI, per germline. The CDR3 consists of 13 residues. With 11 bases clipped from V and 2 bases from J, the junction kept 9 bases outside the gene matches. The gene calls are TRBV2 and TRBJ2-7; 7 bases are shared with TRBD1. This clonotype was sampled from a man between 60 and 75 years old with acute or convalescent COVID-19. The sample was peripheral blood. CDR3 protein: CAGTTDRAYEQYF. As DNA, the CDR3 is TGTGCCGGAACCACCGACAGGGCCTACGAGCAGTACTTC.